This T cell receptor beta chain was observed in a study of blood T cell repertoires in COVID-19. Overall study: Sites in the United States, Italy and Spain provided acute and convalescent COVID-19 samples.

The CDR3 consists of 19 residues. The junction had 9 bases not matched to a gene; V was cut back by 4 bases and J by 0 bases. CDR1 and CDR2 from the germline V gene are SGHNT and YYREEE (reference sequence). Method: immunoSEQ multiplex PCR; TCRdb's copy keeps in-frame clones and lacks some. Of about 110,000 clones listed, about 85% were seen once; the top ten hold 2% to 2.5%. This rearrangement joins TRBV5-4 to TRBJ2-3; 15 bases map to TRBD2. This sequence was found in a human donor in a cohort sampled during active COVID-19. Specimen: peripheral blood. CDR3 protein: CASSLGLAGGPLSTDTQYF. CDR3 nucleotides: TGTGCCAGCAGCCTAGGACTAGCGGGGGGGCCACTGAGCACAGATACGCAGTATTTT.